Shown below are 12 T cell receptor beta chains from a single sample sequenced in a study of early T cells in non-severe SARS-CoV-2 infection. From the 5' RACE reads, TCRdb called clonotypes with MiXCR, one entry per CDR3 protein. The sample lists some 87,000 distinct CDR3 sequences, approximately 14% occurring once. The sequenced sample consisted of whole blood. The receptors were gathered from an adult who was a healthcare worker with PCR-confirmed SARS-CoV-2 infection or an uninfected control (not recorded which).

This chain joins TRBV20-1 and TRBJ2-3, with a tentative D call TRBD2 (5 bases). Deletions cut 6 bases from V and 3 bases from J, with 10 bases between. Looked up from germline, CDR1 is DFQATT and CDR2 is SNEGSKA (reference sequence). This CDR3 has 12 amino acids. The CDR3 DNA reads TGCAGTGCCCGCGGGCTAACAGATACGCAGTATTTT. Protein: CSARGLTDTQYF.

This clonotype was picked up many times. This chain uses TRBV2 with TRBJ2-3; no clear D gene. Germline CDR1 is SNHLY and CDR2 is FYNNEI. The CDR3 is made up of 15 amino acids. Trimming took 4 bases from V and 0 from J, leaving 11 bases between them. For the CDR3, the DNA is TGTGCCAGCAGTGTAGCCCATTCTAGCACAGATACGCAGTATTTT. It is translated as CASSVAHSSTDTQYF.

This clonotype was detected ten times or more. CDR3 protein: CASSSQGPLAKNIQYF. In nucleotides, the CDR3 is TGTGCCAGCAGTTCTCAGGGGCCTTTAGCCAAAAACATTCAGTACTTC. The chain links TRBV12-3 or TRBV12-4 to TRBJ2-4, with TRBD1 as a possible D gene (6 bases). Trimming removed 4 bases from V and 0 bases from J, with 13 bases in between. This CDR3 spans 16 amino acids.

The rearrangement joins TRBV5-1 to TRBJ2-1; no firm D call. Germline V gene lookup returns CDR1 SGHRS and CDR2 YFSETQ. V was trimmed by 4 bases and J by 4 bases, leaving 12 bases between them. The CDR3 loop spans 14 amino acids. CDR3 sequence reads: CASSPDTSYNEQFF. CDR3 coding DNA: TGCGCCAGCAGCCCTGATACGAGTTACAATGAGCAGTTCTTC.

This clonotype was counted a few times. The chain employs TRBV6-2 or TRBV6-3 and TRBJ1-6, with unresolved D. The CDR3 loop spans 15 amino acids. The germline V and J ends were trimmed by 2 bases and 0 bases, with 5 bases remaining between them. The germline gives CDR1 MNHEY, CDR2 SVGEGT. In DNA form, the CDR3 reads TGTGCCAGCAGTTACCTGAGCTCCTATAATTCACCCCTCCACTTT. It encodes CASSYLSSYNSPLHF.

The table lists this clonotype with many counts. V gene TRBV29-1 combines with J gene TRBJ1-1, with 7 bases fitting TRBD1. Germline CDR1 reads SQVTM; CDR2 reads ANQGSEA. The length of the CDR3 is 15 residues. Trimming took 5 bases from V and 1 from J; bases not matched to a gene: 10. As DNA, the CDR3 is TGCAGCGTTTTCGACAGGGTGCCGGGGAACACTGAAGCTTTCTTT. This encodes CSVFDRVPGNTEAFF.

CDR3 protein: CASLREVGADTQYF. CDR3 sequence (DNA): TGTGCCAGCCTCCGAGAAGTCGGCGCAGATACGCAGTATTTT. J is TRBJ2-3 and V is TRBV5-4; D gene unclear. V was cut by 7 bases and J by 4 bases, with 16 bases left in between. The CDR3 spans 14 residues. Looked up from germline, CDR1 is SGHNT and CDR2 is YYREEE (reference sequence).

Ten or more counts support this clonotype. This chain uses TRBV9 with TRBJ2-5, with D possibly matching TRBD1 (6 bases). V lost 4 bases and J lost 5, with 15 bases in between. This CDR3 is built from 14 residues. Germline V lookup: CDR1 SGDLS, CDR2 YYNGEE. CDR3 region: CASSLYRVSETQYF. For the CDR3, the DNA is TGTGCCAGCAGCCTTTACAGGGTCTCCGAGACCCAGTACTTC.

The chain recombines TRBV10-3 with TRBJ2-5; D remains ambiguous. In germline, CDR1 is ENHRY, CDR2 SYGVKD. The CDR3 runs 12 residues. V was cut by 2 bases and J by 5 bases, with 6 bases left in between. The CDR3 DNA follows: TGTGCCATCAGTGAGAAGAGGGAGACCCAGTACTTC. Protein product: CAISEKRETQYF.

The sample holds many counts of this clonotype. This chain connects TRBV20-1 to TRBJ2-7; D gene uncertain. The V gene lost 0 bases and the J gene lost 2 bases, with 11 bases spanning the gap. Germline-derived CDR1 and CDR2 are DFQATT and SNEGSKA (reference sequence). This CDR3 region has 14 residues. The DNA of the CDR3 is TGCAGTGCTAGAGATCCCGAGCAGACCTACGAGCAGTACTTC. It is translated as CSARDPEQTYEQYF.

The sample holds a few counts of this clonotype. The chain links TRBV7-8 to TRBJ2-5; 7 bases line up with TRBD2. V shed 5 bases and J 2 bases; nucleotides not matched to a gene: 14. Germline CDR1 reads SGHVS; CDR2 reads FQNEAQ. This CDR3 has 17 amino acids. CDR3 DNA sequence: TGTGCCAGCAGCGGAAAAAGGGCAGGGACTAAACAAGAGACCCAGTACTTC. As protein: CASSGKRAGTKQETQYF.

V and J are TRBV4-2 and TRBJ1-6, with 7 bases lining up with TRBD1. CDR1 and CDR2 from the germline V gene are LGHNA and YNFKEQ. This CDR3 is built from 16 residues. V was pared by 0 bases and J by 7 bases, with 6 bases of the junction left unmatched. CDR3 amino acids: CASSQEARQGNSPLHF. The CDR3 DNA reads TGTGCCAGCAGCCAAGAGGCCCGACAGGGAAATTCACCCCTCCACTTT.